This T cell receptor beta chain appears in the sequencing data of a study of T cell repertoires in cytomegalovirus infection. Turning to the study itself: Public TCR beta signatures marked donors with CMV infection and the matching HLA.

The CDR3 runs to 15 residues. Germline V CDR1 and CDR2: SEHNR, FQNEAQ (reference sequence). This clonotype was counted once. Relative to the germline gene, one junction end is altered; a read error may explain this. Each CDR3 protein gets one entry after TCRdb re-called the reads with MiXCR. The sample contains hundreds of thousands of distinct CDR3 sequences, roughly 36% of which appear only once. The sequenced sample consisted of PBMCs. This TCR came from a human donor in good health (CMV status not recorded). Some clones in this sample may be carry-over from other donors' samples. The chain recombines TRBV7-9 with TRBJ2-2; D is unresolved. The CDR3 sequence is CASSPPFQLSGELFF. The CDR3 DNA reads as TGTGCCAGCAGCCCACCATTCCAGCTCTCCGGTGAGCTGTTTTTT.